Listed here are 21 T cell receptor beta chains from one sample, sequenced in a study of OX40 agonist ivuxolimab in advanced cancers. Receptor amplification or capture employed the immunoSEQ multiplex PCR assay. Drawn from immuneACCESS, this table holds only the in-frame rearrangements with V and J called that TCRdb kept. Clones are partly lost; checked studies trace under half to an unresolved V gene and leave the rest unexplained. Present in this sample are about 52,000 clones, less than 90% of which were seen just once. The leading ten clones occupy around 6.4% of the sample. The sample was CD4+ or CD8+ T cells sorted from blood, taken in a trial of the OX40 agonist ivuxolimab. Every receptor here comes from an adult with an advanced solid tumor such as melanoma, head and neck, liver or kidney cancer.

J is TRBJ1-1 and V is TRBV7-6, with D unclear. In germline, CDR1 is SGHVS, CDR2 FNYEAQ. The CDR3 extends over 13 amino acids. Trimming stripped 1 base from V and 5 bases from J, with 8 bases between. CDR3 residues: CASSLGGGTEAFF. The CDR3, as DNA: TGTGCCAGCAGCTTAGGGGGAGGGACTGAAGCTTTCTTT.

The V gene is TRBV5-1, the J gene TRBJ2-7, with 9 bases lining up with TRBD1. Germline CDR1 SGHRS, CDR2 YFSETQ. CDR3 size: 16 residues. V dropped 4 bases and J dropped 3; count of bases not matched to a gene: 11. CDR3 residues: CASSGGTGGPYYEQYF. The DNA of the CDR3 is TGCGCCAGCAGCGGCGGCACAGGGGGCCCCTACTACGAGCAGTACTTC.

The chain recombines TRBV14 with TRBJ1-2, with a possible D match to TRBD1 (5 bases). CDR1 is SGHDN and CDR2 is FVKESK in the germline V gene. V dropped 5 bases and J dropped 5 bases, with 12 bases sitting between them. CDR3 size: 13 residues. The DNA for the CDR3 is TGTGCCAGCAGCAGGGAGGGGAGGTATGGCTACACCTTC. As protein: CASSREGRYGYTF.

This rearrangement joins TRBV9 to TRBJ2-3; no clear D. Germline V gene lookup returns CDR1 SGDLS and CDR2 YYNGEE. The ends were cut back, 0 bases at V and 1 base at J, with 12 bases in the middle. The CDR3 contains 16 residues. This CDR3 is CASSVGAAWGTDTQYF. The CDR3 region has the DNA TGTGCCAGCAGCGTAGGGGCGGCTTGGGGCACAGATACGCAGTATTTT.

This chain joins TRBV28 and TRBJ1-2, with D hard to call. The CDR3 runs 13 residues. CDR1 and CDR2 (germline): MDHEN, SYDVKM. V was pared by 8 bases and J by 5 bases, with 15 bases between. CDR3 nucleotide sequence: TGTGCCAGCGGGTCCGGAATGGGGTATGGCTACACCTTC. It is translated as CASGSGMGYGYTF.

The rearrangement uses TRBV2 and TRBJ1-6, with D possibly being TRBD1 (5 bases). V was shortened by 6 bases and J by 2 bases, with 11 bases between the two germline ends. The CDR3 runs 15 residues. The germline CDR1 and CDR2 sequences are SNHLY and FYNNEI. Here the CDR3 DNA reads TGTGCCAGCAGGGAACGGGGGACCTATAATTCACCCCTCCACTTT. It codes for CASRERGTYNSPLHF.

The chain uses TRBV7-9 and TRBJ2-2; 11 bases align to TRBD2. Unmatched junction bases numbered 2, after V lost 1 base and J lost 7 bases. The CDR3 extends over 15 amino acids. Germline V gives CDR1 SEHNR, CDR2 FQNEAQ (reference sequence). This CDR3 reads CASSLGGLAVGELFF. CDR3 DNA sequence: TGTGCCAGCAGCTTAGGGGGACTAGCGGTCGGGGAGCTGTTTTTT.

This sequence joins TRBV11-2 and TRBJ1-2; a possible D gene is TRBD1 (5 bases). V dropped 1 base and J dropped 0 bases, with 9 bases sitting between them. Germline loops: CDR1 SGHAT, CDR2 FQNNGV. The CDR3 is 15 amino acids. CDR3 in DNA: TGTGCCAGCAGCTTAGCGGGGGTAGCTAACTATGGCTACACCTTC. Encoded protein: CASSLAGVANYGYTF.

This clone was seen more than once but under ten times. The chain recombines TRBV5-1 with TRBJ2-7; the D gene is possibly TRBD1 (5 bases). V shed 4 bases and J shed 0 bases, with 11 bases lying between them. The CDR3 is 14 amino acids. Germline V gene lookup returns CDR1 SGHRS and CDR2 YFSETQ. CDR3 sequence reads: CASSLDSRSYEQYF. The CDR3 region has the DNA TGCGCCAGCAGCCTTGACAGTCGCTCCTACGAGCAGTACTTC.

The chain combines TRBV29-1 with TRBJ2-6; D assignment may be TRBD1 or TRBD2 (6 bases each). The CDR3 totals 18 residues. The V end lost 4 bases, the J end lost 1 base, and 20 bases lay between the germline ends. The germline CDR1 and CDR2 sequences are SQVTM and ANQGSEA. As DNA, the CDR3 is TGCAGCGTTGCCCGAGATAGGACGGGGGCTTCTGGGGCCAACGTCCTGACTTTC. Translated, it gives CSVARDRTGASGANVLTF.

The chain joins TRBV5-1 to TRBJ1-3; D not resolved. The CDR3 consists of 15 residues. Trimming took off 4 bases at V and 0 bases at J, with 11 bases between the two ends. Germline V gene sequence: CDR1 SGHRS, CDR2 YFSETQ. The CDR3 is CASSMRGSSGNTIYF. The DNA for the CDR3 is TGCGCCAGCAGCATGCGAGGGAGCTCTGGAAACACCATATATTTT.

V and J are TRBV5-1 and TRBJ1-1, with D perhaps TRBD1 (6 bases). The CDR3 covers 15 residues. Trimming took 4 bases from V and 4 from J, leaving 17 bases between them. The V gene's germline CDR1 is SGHRS and CDR2 YFSETQ. CDR3: CASSPEQGFGTEAFF. DNA of the CDR3: TGCGCCAGCAGCCCCGAACAGGGTTTCGGCACTGAAGCTTTCTTT. The full variable domain, rest sourced from reference TRBV5-1 and TRBJ1-1, is KAGVTQTPRYLIKTRGQQVTLSCSPISGHRSVSWYQQTPGQGLQFLFEYFSETQRNKGNFPGRFSGRQFSNSRSEMNVSTLELGDSALYLCASSPEQGFGTEAFFGQGTRLTVV.

As regards this clone: An end of the junction does not agree with germline; a read error may underlie this. The chain links TRBV5-4 to TRBJ1-1; no definite D call. The germline V gene has CDR1 SGHNT and CDR2 YYREEE (reference sequence). CDR3 length: 14 residues. CDR3 in amino acids: CASSLDLGNTEAFF. The CDR3 DNA sequence: TGTGCCAGCAGCTTGGACTTGGGGAACACCGAAGCTTTCTTT.

This chain links TRBV28 with TRBJ2-3, with D possibly being TRBD2 (5 bases). The CDR3 totals 14 residues. CDR1 is MDHEN and CDR2 is SYDVKM in the germline V gene. V shed 6 bases and J shed 6 bases, with 16 bases lying between them. The CDR3 DNA reads TGTGCCAGCAGAACGGGATTCCCCAGGGATACGCAGTATTTT. Encoded protein: CASRTGFPRDTQYF.

The chain recombines TRBV27 with TRBJ1-4; D gene uncertain. CDR3 size: 13 residues. V shed 7 bases and J shed 6 bases, with 12 bases lying between them. The germline gives CDR1 MNHEY, CDR2 SMNVEV (reference sequence). The CDR3 coding sequence is TGTGCCAGCAAAGCGGTTTATCATGAAAAACTGTTTTTT. Its protein is CASKAVYHEKLFF.

CDR3 loop: CASSLTGHPSSGNTIYF. Written as DNA, the CDR3 is TGTGCCAGCAGCTTAACGGGACACCCGAGCTCTGGAAACACCATATATTTT. The chain recombines TRBV11-2 with TRBJ1-3; maybe TRBD1 (6 bases). This CDR3 region has 17 residues. V gave up 2 bases and J gave up 0 bases, with 14 bases separating them. Germline CDR1 is SGHAT and CDR2 is FQNNGV.

As DNA, the CDR3 is TGCGCCAGCAGCTTTGACCAGAACACTGAAGCTTTCTTT. Translating gives CASSFDQNTEAFF. The chain carries TRBV5-1 and TRBJ1-1; D remains unclear. CDR1 and CDR2 (germline): SGHRS, YFSETQ. V shed 2 bases and J shed 1 base, with 6 bases lying between them. This CDR3 contains 13 residues.

This clone was detected once. The rearrangement joins TRBV5-1 to TRBJ2-1; D remains ambiguous. V gave up 4 bases and J gave up 7 bases, with 18 bases separating them. From germline, CDR1 is SGHRS and CDR2 YFSETQ. This CDR3 comprises 15 residues. In nucleotides, the CDR3 is TGCGCCAGCAGCGCGATGGGGAATCCTAGGAATGAGCAGTTCTTC. Translating it yields CASSAMGNPRNEQFF.

V usage is TRBV7-8 and J usage is TRBJ2-5; D is unresolved. V was pared by 1 base and J by 5 bases, with 5 bases between. CDR1 and CDR2 (germline): SGHVS, FQNEAQ. The length of the CDR3 is 12 residues. DNA for the CDR3: TGTGCCAGCAGCTTAGTAGGGGAGACCCAGTACTTC. Translation: CASSLVGETQYF.

The chain carries TRBV5-4 and TRBJ2-7; the D gene is possibly TRBD2 (5 bases). Germline V CDR1 and CDR2: SGHNT, YYREEE (reference sequence). CDR3 length: 15 amino acids. Trimming cost V 3 bases and J 0 bases, with 13 bases left between them. The CDR3 sequence is CASSSMRARSYEQYF. CDR3 bases: TGTGCCAGCAGCTCCATGAGGGCACGCTCCTACGAGCAGTACTTC. The entire variable domain, with the rest obtained from reference TRBV5-4 and TRBJ2-7, is as follows: ETGVTQSPTHLIKTRGQQVTLRCSSQSGHNTVSWYQQALGQGPQFIFQYYREEENGRGNFPPRFSGLQFPNYSSELNVNALELDDSALYLCASSSMRARSYEQYFGPGTRLTVT.

CDR3 residues: CASSYVGGVGVTEAFF. The CDR3 nucleotides read TGTGCCAGCAGTTACGTGGGGGGCGTAGGGGTCACTGAAGCTTTCTTT. The chain uses TRBV6-5 and TRBJ1-1; perhaps TRBD1 as D (6 bases). The germline V gene encodes CDR1 MNHEY and CDR2 SVGAGI. V lost 2 bases and J lost 4, with 17 bases in between. The length of the CDR3 is 16 residues.